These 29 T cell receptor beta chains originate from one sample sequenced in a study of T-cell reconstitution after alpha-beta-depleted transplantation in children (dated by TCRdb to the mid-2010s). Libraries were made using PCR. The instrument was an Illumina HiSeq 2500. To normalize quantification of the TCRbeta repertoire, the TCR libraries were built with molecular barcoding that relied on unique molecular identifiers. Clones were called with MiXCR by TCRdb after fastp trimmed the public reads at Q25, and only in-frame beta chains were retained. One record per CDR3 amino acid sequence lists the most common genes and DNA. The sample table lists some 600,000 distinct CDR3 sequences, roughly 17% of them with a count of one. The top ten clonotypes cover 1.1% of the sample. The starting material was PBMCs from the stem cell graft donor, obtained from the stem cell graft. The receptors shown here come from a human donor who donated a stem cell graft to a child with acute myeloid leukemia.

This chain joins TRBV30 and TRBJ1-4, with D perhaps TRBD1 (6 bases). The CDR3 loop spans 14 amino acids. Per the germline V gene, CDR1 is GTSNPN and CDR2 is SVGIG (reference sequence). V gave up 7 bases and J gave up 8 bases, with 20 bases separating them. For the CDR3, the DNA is TGTGCCTCGGACGGTGGGGGGCTCGGCGAAAAACTGTTTTTT. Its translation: CASDGGGLGEKLFF.

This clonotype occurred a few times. The CDR3 protein is CASSESGRIRRSPLHF. The CDR3 DNA is TGTGCCAGCAGTGAATCCGGACGCATTAGGAGGTCACCCCTCCACTTT. This chain links TRBV25-1 with TRBJ1-6; D remains unclear. This CDR3 is built from 16 residues. Germline CDR1 reads MGHDK; CDR2 reads SYGVNS. Trimming took off 1 base at V and 10 bases at J, with 17 bases between the two ends.

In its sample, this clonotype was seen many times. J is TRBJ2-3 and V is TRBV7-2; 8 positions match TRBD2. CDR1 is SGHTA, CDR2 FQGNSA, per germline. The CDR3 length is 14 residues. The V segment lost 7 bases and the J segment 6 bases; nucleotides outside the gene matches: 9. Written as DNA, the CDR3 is TGTGCCAGCATACTCGGGGGGGGATCGGATACGCAGTATTTT. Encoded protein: CASILGGGSDTQYF.

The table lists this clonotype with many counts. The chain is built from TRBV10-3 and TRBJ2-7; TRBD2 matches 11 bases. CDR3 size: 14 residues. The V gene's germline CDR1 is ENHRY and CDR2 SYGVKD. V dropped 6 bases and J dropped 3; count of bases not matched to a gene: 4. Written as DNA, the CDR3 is TGTGCCATCAGGACTAGCGGGGTTTTCTACGAGCAGTACTTC. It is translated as CAIRTSGVFYEQYF.

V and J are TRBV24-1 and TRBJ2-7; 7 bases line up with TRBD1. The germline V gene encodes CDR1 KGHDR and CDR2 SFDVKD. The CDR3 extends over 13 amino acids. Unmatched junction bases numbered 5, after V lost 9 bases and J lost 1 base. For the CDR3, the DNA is TGTGCCACCTGGGGACAGATTTCCTACGAGCAGTACTTC. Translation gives CATWGQISYEQYF.

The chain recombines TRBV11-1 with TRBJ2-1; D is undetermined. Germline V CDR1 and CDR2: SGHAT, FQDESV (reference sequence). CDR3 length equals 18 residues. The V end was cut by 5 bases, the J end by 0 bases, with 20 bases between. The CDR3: CASSHRAVAVNSYNEQFF. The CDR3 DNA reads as TGTGCCAGCAGCCACCGGGCGGTGGCAGTTAACTCCTACAATGAGCAGTTCTTC.

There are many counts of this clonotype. CDR3 nucleotides: TGCAGTGCTAGAGAGGCTTCAAGGGGATCCTACGAGCAGTACGTC. Translation gives CSAREASRGSYEQYV. The J gene is TRBJ2-7, the V gene TRBV20-1, with D perhaps matching TRBD1 (5 bases). This CDR3 region has 15 residues. Looked up from germline, CDR1 is DFQATT and CDR2 is SNEGSKA (reference sequence). V dropped 0 bases and J dropped 1 base, with 13 bases sitting between them.

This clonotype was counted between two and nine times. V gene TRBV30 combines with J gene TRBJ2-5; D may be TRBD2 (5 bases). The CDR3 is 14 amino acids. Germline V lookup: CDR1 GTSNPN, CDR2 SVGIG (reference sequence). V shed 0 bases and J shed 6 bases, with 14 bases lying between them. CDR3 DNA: TGTGCCTGGAGTGTACGTAGGGAGAGAAAGACCCAGTACTTC. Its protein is CAWSVRRERKTQYF.

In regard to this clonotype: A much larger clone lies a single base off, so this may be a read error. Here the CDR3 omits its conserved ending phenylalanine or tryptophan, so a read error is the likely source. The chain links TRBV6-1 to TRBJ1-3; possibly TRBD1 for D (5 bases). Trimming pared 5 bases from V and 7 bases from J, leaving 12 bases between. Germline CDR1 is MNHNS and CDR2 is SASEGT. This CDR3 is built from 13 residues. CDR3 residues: CASSTPPGNTIYY. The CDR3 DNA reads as TGTGCCAGCAGTACCCCCCCAGGGAACACCATATATTAT.

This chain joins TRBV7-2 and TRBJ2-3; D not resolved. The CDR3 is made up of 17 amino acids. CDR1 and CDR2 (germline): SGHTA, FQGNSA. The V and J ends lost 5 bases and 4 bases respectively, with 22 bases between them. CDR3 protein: CASSPQPRVGMADTQYF. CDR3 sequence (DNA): TGTGCCAGCAGCCCGCAACCCCGGGTCGGAATGGCAGATACGCAGTATTTT.

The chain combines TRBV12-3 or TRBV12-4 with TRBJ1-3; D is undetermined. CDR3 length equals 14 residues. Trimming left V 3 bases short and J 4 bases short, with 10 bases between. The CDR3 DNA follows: TGTGCCAGCAGTTTGATGGCAGTAGGAAACACCATATATTTT. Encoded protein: CASSLMAVGNTIYF.

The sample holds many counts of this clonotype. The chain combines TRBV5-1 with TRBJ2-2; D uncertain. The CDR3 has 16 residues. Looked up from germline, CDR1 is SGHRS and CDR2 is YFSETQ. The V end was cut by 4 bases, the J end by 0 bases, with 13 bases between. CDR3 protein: CASSLSKVSNTGELFF. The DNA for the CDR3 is TGCGCCAGCAGCCTGTCGAAGGTATCGAACACCGGGGAGCTGTTTTTT.

This CDR3 reads CASSDYQRNEQFF. In nucleotides, the CDR3 is TGTGCCAGCAGTGACTACCAACGCAATGAGCAGTTCTTC. The chain couples TRBV6-1 to TRBJ2-1; no clear D. The CDR3 is 13 residues long. V was cut by 3 bases and J by 6 bases, with 9 bases left in between. Germline V gene lookup returns CDR1 MNHNS and CDR2 SASEGT.

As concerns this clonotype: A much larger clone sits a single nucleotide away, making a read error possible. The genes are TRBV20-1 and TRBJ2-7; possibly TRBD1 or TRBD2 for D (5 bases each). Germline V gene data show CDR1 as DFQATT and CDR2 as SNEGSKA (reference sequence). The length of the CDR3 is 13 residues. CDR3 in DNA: TGCGGTGCCCCCCGGGGCAGCTCCTACGAGCAGTACTTC. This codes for CGAPRGSSYEQYF.

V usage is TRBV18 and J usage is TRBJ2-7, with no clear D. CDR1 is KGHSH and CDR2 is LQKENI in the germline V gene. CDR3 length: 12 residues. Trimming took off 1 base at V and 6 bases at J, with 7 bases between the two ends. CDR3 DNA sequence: TGTGCCAGCTCACCACAGGGTTTCGAGCAGTACTTC. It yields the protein CASSPQGFEQYF.

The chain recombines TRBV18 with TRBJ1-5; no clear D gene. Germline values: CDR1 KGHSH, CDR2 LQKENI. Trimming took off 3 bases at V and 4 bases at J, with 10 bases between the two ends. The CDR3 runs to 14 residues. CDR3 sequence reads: CASSPPVANQPQHF. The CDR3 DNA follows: TGTGCCAGCTCACCTCCTGTGGCAAATCAGCCCCAGCATTTT.

This CDR3 reads CASSLPGQRYNEQFF. The DNA for the CDR3 is TGCGCCAGCAGCCTTCCGGGACAGCGCTACAATGAGCAGTTCTTC. The V gene is TRBV5-1, the J gene TRBJ2-1; the match to TRBD1 covers 7 bases. V shed 4 bases and J 3 bases; nucleotides not matched to a gene: 7. Germline loops: CDR1 SGHRS, CDR2 YFSETQ. The CDR3 is made up of 15 amino acids.

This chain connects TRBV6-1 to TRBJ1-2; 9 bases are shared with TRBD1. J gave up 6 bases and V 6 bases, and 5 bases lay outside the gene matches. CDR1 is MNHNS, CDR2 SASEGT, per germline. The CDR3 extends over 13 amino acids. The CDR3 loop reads CASSRDRVNGYTF. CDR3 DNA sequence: TGTGCCAGCAGCCGGGACAGGGTTAATGGCTACACCTTC.

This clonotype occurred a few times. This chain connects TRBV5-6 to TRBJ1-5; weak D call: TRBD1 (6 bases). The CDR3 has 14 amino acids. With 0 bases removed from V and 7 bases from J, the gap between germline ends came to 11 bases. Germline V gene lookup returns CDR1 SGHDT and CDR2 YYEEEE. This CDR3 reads CASSLGQVGQPQHF. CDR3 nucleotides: TGTGCCAGCAGCTTGGGACAGGTCGGACAGCCCCAGCATTTT.

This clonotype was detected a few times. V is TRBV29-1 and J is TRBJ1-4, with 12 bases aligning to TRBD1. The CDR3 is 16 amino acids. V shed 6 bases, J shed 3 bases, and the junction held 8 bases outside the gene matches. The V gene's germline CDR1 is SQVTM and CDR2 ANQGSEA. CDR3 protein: CSVAGTGGASNEKLFF. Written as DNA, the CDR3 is TGCAGCGTCGCCGGGACAGGGGGCGCGTCTAATGAAAAACTGTTTTTT.

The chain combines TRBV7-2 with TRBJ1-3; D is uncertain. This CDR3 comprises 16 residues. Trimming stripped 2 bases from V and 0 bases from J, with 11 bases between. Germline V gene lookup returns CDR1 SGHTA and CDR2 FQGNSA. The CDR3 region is CASSLLGRHSGNTIYF. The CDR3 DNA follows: TGTGCCAGCAGCTTATTGGGCAGGCACTCTGGAAACACCATATATTTT.

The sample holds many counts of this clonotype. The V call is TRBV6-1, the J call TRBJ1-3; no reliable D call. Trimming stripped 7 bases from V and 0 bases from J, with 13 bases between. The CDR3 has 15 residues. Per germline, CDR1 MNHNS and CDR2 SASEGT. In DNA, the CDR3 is TGTGCCAGCACCGAGGGAAGGTACTCTGGAAACACCATATATTTT. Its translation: CASTEGRYSGNTIYF.

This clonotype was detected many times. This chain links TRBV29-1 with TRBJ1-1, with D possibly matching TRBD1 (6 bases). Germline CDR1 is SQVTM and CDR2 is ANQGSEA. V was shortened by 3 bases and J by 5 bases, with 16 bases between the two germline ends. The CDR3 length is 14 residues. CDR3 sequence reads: CSVDEGGGGTEAFF. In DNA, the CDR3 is TGCAGCGTTGATGAGGGGGGGGGAGGTACTGAAGCTTTCTTT.

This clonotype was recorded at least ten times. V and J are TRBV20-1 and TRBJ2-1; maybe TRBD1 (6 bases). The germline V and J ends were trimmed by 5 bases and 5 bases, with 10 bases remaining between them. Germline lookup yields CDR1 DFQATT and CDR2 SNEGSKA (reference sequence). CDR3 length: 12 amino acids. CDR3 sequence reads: CSAGRDNNEQFF. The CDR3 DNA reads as TGCAGTGCTGGCCGGGACAACAATGAGCAGTTCTTC.

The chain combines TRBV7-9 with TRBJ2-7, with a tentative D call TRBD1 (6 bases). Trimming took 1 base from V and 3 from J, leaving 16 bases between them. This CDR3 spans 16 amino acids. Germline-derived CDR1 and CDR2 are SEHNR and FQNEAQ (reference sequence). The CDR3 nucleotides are TGTGCCAGCAGCTTAGGGGTGACGGGACACGACTACGAGCAGTACTTC. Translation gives CASSLGVTGHDYEQYF.

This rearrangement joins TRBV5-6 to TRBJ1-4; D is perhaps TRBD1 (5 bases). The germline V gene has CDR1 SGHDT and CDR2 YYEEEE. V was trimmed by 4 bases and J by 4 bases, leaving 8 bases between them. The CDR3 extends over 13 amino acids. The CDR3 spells CASSRGFNEKLFF. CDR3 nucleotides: TGTGCCAGCAGCCGGGGGTTTAATGAAAAACTGTTTTTT.

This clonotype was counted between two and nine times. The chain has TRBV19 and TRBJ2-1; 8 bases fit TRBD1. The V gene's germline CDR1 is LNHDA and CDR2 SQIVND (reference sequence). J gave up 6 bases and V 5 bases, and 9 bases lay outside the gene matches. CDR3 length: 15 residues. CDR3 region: CASSATGEKGNEQFF. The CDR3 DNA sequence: TGTGCCAGTAGTGCGACAGGGGAGAAGGGCAATGAGCAGTTCTTC.

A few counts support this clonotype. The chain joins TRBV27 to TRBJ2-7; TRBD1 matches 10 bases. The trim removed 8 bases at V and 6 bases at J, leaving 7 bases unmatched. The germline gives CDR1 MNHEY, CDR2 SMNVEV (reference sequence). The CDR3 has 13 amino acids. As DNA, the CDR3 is TGTGCCAGCGGACAGGGGGAAGGTGGCGAGCAGTACTTC. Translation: CASGQGEGGEQYF.

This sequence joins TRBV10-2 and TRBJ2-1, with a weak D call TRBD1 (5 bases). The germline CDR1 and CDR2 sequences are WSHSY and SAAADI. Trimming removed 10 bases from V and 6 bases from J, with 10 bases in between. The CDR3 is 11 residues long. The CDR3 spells CATQQVNEQFF. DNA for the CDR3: TGCGCCACCCAACAGGTCAATGAGCAGTTCTTC.